Listed below are T cell receptor beta chains from one sample, sequenced in a study of OX40 agonist ivuxolimab in advanced cancers. The protocol was immunoSEQ multiplex PCR, while the TCRdb copy is restricted to in-frame clones and leaves out a portion. The table has about 80,000 clones, 84% seen once. The specimen comprised CD4+ or CD8+ T cells sorted from blood, sampled in a trial of the OX40 agonist ivuxolimab. The source of these receptors is an adult with an advanced solid tumor such as melanoma, head and neck, liver or kidney cancer. CDR3s include the opening cysteine and the closing phenylalanine or tryptophan. Fields, in order: D gene, J gene, clone size, V gene, CDR3 protein, CDR3 DNA. D genes are given only for firm matches. Not every row has a clone size; where given, it reads once, few, many or a size class.

>TRBD2|TRBJ2-1|.|TRBV7-8
CASSLSGSGYNEQFF
TGTGCCAGCAGCTTGAGCGGGAGTGGCTACAATGAGCAGTTCTTC
>.|TRBJ1-3|.|TRBV6-5
CASSPGGDGTIYF
TGTGCCAGCAGCCCCGGGGGCGATGGCACCATATATTTT
>.|TRBJ2-1|.|TRBV5-1
CASSPGTELNEQFF
TGCGCCAGCAGCCCCGGGACTGAACTCAATGAGCAGTTCTTC
>.|TRBJ2-1|.|TRBV7-9
CASSLETGWRNEQFF
TGTGCCAGCAGCTTAGAAACAGGCTGGCGCAATGAGCAGTTCTTC
>TRBD1|TRBJ1-2|.|TRBV28
CASSFLDRMSNYGYTF
TGTGCCAGCAGTTTCTTGGACAGGATGTCTAACTATGGCTACACCTTC
>.|TRBJ2-1|once|TRBV7-5
CVRSLGLAGEYNEQFF
TGTGTCAGAAGCTTAGGACTAGCGGGAGAATACAATGAGCAGTTCTTC
>.|TRBJ2-1|.|TRBV2
CASSEASAYNEQFF
TGTGCCAGCAGTGAGGCTAGCGCGTACAATGAGCAGTTCTTC
>TRBD1|TRBJ2-7|.|TRBV6-1
CASSAGTGFSYEQYF
TGTGCCAGCTCCGCCGGGACAGGGTTCTCCTACGAGCAGTACTTC
>.|TRBJ1-2|.|TRBV7-8
CASSFLAGDDGYTF
TGTGCCAGCAGCTTTTTGGCCGGTGATGATGGCTACACCTTC
>.|TRBJ2-7|.|TRBV18
CASSPTGLGASYEQYF
TGTGCCAGCTCACCAACAGGGCTAGGGGCGTCCTACGAGCAGTACTTC
>TRBD1|TRBJ1-1|.|TRBV5-6
CASSWTGNEAFF
TGTGCCAGCAGCTGGACAGGGAATGAAGCTTTCTTT
>.|TRBJ1-6|.|TRBV27
CASREIGEPYSPLHF
TGTGCCAGCAGAGAGATAGGGGAACCCTATTCACCCCTCCACTTT
>.|TRBJ2-5|.|TRBV6-5
CASSREETQYF
TGTGCCAGCAGTAGAGAGGAGACCCAGTACTTC
>.|TRBJ2-1|.|TRBV6-1
CASSDREVDEQFF
TGTGCCAGCAGTGATCGCGAGGTGGATGAGCAGTTCTTC
>.|TRBJ2-1|.|TRBV5-4
CASSPGVSGNEQFF
TGTGCCAGCAGCCCGGGTGTATCTGGGAATGAGCAGTTCTTC
>.|TRBJ2-4|.|TRBV9
CASSTGSPNIQYF
TGTGCCAGCAGCACGGGATCACCTAACATTCAGTACTTC
>.|TRBJ1-5|.|TRBV6-1
CASSEARRVSQPQHF
TGTGCCAGCAGTGAAGCGCGCAGGGTCTCTCAGCCCCAGCATTTT
>.|TRBJ1-4|.|TRBV18
CASSVTGTNEKLFF
TGTGCCAGCTCAGTGACGGGCACGAATGAAAAACTGTTTTTT
>.|TRBJ1-1|.|TRBV16
CASSQLQDNTEAFF
TGTGCCAGCAGCCAATTACAGGACAACACTGAAGCTTTCTTT
>.|TRBJ1-4|.|TRBV7-2
CASSSGSRANEKLFF
TGTGCCAGCAGTTCAGGGAGTAGGGCTAATGAAAAACTGTTTTTT
>TRBD1|TRBJ1-5|.|TRBV10-2
CASTGQGAYQPQHF
TGCGCCAGCACGGGACAGGGGGCGTACCAGCCCCAGCATTTT
>.|TRBJ2-7|.|TRBV4-3
CASSESGQAYEQYF
TGCGCCAGCAGTGAGTCTGGTCAGGCTTACGAGCAGTACTTC
>.|TRBJ2-7|.|TRBV6-6
CASSLQGYEQYF
TGTGCCAGCAGTCTACAGGGCTACGAGCAGTACTTC
>TRBD2|TRBJ2-1|.|TRBV6-6
CASRGLAGSNEQFF
TGTGCCAGCCGGGGACTAGCGGGAAGTAATGAGCAGTTCTTC
>.|TRBJ1-3|.|TRBV15
CATSRMEAGRGNTIYF
TGTGCCACCAGCAGGATGGAAGCCGGACGGGGAAACACCATATATTTT
>.|TRBJ1-1|.|TRBV7-2
CASIGGLNTEAFF
TGTGCCAGCATCGGAGGTCTGAACACTGAAGCTTTCTTT
>.|TRBJ2-2|.|TRBV5-6
CASSLFGQGNTGELFF
TGTGCCAGCAGCTTATTTGGGCAGGGGAACACCGGGGAGCTGTTTTTT
>TRBD1|TRBJ2-7|few|TRBV4-2
CASSQEWTGVYEQYF
TGTGCCAGCAGCCAAGAGTGGACAGGGGTATACGAGCAGTACTTC
>.|TRBJ1-6|.|TRBV4-3
CASSQDRGGTNSPLHF
TGCGCCAGCAGCCAAGACCGCGGGGGTACTAATTCACCCCTCCACTTT
>.|TRBJ2-3|once|TRBV7-6
CASSSGASNTQYF
TGTGCCAGCAGCTCCGGGGCTTCCAATACGCAGTATTTT
>.|TRBJ1-6|.|TRBV30
CAWSVRGSPLHF
TGTGCCTGGAGTGTCAGAGGATCACCCCTCCACTTT
>TRBD1|TRBJ2-1|.|TRBV11-2
CASSLEGQKHNEQFF
TGTGCCAGCAGCTTAGAGGGACAGAAACACAATGAGCAGTTCTTC
>.|TRBJ1-5|.|TRBV7-8
CASSPLGQPQHF
TGTGCCAGCAGCCCTTTGGGACAGCCCCAGCATTTT
>.|TRBJ1-1|.|TRBV2
CASSTANTEAFF
TGTGCCAGCAGTACGGCGAACACTGAAGCTTTCTTT
>.|TRBJ2-1|.|TRBV4-2
CASSPGTYHNEQFF
TGTGCCAGCAGCCCCGGGACTTATCACAATGAGCAGTTCTTC
>.|TRBJ1-6|.|TRBV30
CAWSVGTGNSPLHF
TGTGCCTGGAGTGTAGGCACAGGGAATTCACCCCTCCACTTT
>TRBD2|TRBJ2-3|few|TRBV4-2
CASSQVLADTDTQYF
TGTGCCAGCAGCCAAGTCCTAGCGGACACAGATACGCAGTATTTT
>.|TRBJ2-1|.|TRBV25-1
CASSEPRSYNEQFF
TGTGCCAGCAGTGAACCTAGGTCCTACAATGAGCAGTTCTTC
>TRBD1|TRBJ2-7|.|TRBV5-1
CASSPTGQGLEQYF
TGCGCCAGCAGCCCTACCGGACAGGGACTCGAGCAGTACTTC
>.|TRBJ1-5|.|TRBV2
CASSGGTASNQPQHF
TGTGCCAGCAGTGGGGGGACGGCAAGCAATCAGCCCCAGCATTTT
>TRBD1|TRBJ2-7|once|TRBV2
CASIGGTGYEQYF
TGTGCCAGCATAGGTGGGACAGGCTACGAGCAGTACTTC
>.|TRBJ2-7|few|TRBV20-1
CSGEDSYEQYF
TGCAGTGGAGAGGACTCCTACGAGCAGTACTTC
>.|TRBJ2-5|.|TRBV15
CATSRDPQIQETQYF
TGTGCCACCAGCAGAGACCCGCAGATCCAAGAGACCCAGTACTTC
>TRBD1|TRBJ2-5|.|TRBV28
CASSLPSGTGQETQYF
TGTGCCAGCAGTCTTCCATCCGGGACAGGCCAAGAGACCCAGTACTTC
>.|TRBJ1-1|.|TRBV19
CASRRQPNTEAFF
TGTGCCAGTAGGAGACAGCCGAACACTGAAGCTTTCTTT
>.|TRBJ2-2|once|TRBV4-3
CASSQEMGANTGELFF
TGCGCCAGCAGCCAAGAGATGGGAGCGAACACCGGGGAGCTGTTTTTT
>.|TRBJ1-2|.|TRBV15
CATSSTETFYGYTF
TGTGCCACCAGCTCGACGGAGACCTTTTATGGCTACACCTTC
>.|TRBJ2-1|.|TRBV11-2
CASSLLESGYNEQFF
TGTGCCAGCAGCTTATTGGAGTCCGGCTACAATGAGCAGTTCTTC
>.|TRBJ2-1|.|TRBV6-4
CASSDSKDSLNEQFF
TGTGCCAGCAGTGACTCGAAGGACAGTCTCAATGAGCAGTTCTTC
>.|TRBJ2-7|.|TRBV18
CASSPGSYEQYF
TGTGCCAGCTCACCGGGAAGCTACGAGCAGTACTTC
>TRBD1|TRBJ1-5|.|TRBV10-3
CAISAGTGYNQPQHF
TGTGCCATCAGTGCGGGGACAGGCTACAATCAGCCCCAGCATTTT
>.|TRBJ2-7|once|TRBV27
CASSSGYEQYF
TGTGCCAGCAGTTCTGGGTACGAGCAGTACTTC